This TCR beta chain was found in a study of T cells in Graves' hyperthyroidism and ophthalmopathy. Study details: The blood sample was taken at first diagnosis, before treatment began. Study-level points and caveats: The model made its ophthalmopathy prediction, and onset followed a median approximately six months later.

The CDR3 loop spans 13 amino acids. V lost 8 bases and J lost 3, with 17 bases in between. The germline gives CDR1 DFQATT, CDR2 SNEGSKA (reference sequence). This clonotype was observed many times. Its antigen is as yet unknown. RNA transcripts gave rise to amplified TCR beta CDR3 regions. Initially, a first-round RT-PCR of the TCR CDR3 employed the HTBI primer set. TCRdb re-derived calls from the multiplex PCR reads in MiXCR, one entry per CDR3 protein. The sample holds 300,000 to 400,000 distinct CDR3 sequences; approximately 14% are singletons and the top ten take 15% to 20%. Diagnosing involved the use of clinical symptoms, serum thyroxine and TRAb, thyroid ultrasound and orbital computed tomography.

V usage is TRBV20-1 and J usage is TRBJ2-7; a weak D match, TRBD2 (5 bases). This sequence was found in a woman in her thirties with Graves' ophthalmopathy. The sequencing input was blood. CDR3 protein: CSTDGQRDYEQYF. The CDR3 DNA follows: TGCAGTACCGACGGCCAGAGGGACTACGAGCAGTACTTC.